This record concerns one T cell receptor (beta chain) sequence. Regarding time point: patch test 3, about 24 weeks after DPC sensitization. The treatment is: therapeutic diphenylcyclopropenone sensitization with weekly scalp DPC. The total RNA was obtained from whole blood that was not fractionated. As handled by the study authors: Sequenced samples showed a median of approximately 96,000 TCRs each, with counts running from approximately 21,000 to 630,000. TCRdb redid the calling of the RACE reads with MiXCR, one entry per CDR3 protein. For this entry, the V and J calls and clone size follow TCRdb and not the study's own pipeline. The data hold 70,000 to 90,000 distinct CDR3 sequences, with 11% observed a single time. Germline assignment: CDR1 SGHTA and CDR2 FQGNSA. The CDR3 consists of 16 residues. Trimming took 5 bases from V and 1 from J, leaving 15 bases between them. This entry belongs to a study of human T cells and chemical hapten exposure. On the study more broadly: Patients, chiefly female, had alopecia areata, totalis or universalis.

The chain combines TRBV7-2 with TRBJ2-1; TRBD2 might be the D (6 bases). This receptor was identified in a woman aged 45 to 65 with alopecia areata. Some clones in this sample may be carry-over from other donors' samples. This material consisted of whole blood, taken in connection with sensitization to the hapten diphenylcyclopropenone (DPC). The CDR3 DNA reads TGTGCCAGCAGCCGCCGAGCCGGGAGTTCCTACAATGAGCAGTTCTTC. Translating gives CASSRRAGSSYNEQFF.